The 32 T cell receptor beta chains listed next were all sequenced from one sample in a study of technical replicates of blood from a few donors. The table came from immunoSEQ multiplex PCR; TCRdb's copy has only in-frame clones and leaves some out. The profile shows tens of thousands of clones, 90% to 95% of them singletons. Input material: T cells isolated from PBMCs. The source of these receptors is a human donor in good health.

The V and J genes are TRBV28 and TRBJ2-1; TRBD1 aligns across 11 bases. V was clipped by 3 bases and J by 3 bases; unmatched bases: 7. This CDR3 contains 17 residues. CDR1 and CDR2 from the germline V gene are MDHEN and SYDVKM. The CDR3 nucleotides are TGTGCCAGCAGTTTGCTTGCCGGGACAGGGGGCTACAATGAGCAGTTCTTC. The encoded protein is CASSLLAGTGGYNEQFF.

The V call is TRBV28, the J call TRBJ1-2, with TRBD1 identical over 8 bases. The junction had 15 bases not matched to a gene; V was cut back by 7 bases and J by 2 bases. The CDR3 is 17 amino acids. Germline CDR1 and CDR2: MDHEN and SYDVKM. The CDR3 DNA is TGTGCCAGCAATAATTTTGACTCCCAGGGGGCGAACTATGGCTACACCTTC. Translating it yields CASNNFDSQGANYGYTF.

The CDR3 here is CASSYSRYYGYTF. The DNA for the CDR3 is TGTGCCAGTAGTTACTCGCGATACTATGGCTACACCTTC. The chain carries TRBV19 and TRBJ1-2, with D unclear. CDR1 and CDR2 from the germline V gene are LNHDA and SQIVND (reference sequence). The CDR3 consists of 13 residues. With 5 bases removed from V and 3 bases from J, the gap between germline ends came to 10 bases.

The rearrangement uses TRBV13 and TRBJ2-2; weak D call: TRBD2 (6 bases). The CDR3 is 14 amino acids. The V end was cut by 0 bases, the J end by 6 bases, with 8 bases between. In germline, CDR1 is PRHDT, CDR2 FYEKMQ (reference sequence). The CDR3 nucleotides read TGTGCCAGCAGCTTAGGGGGGACTGCCGGGGAGCTGTTTTTT. Translation: CASSLGGTAGELFF.

The gene calls are TRBV19 and TRBJ2-7, with 7 positions matching TRBD1. The CDR3 is 13 amino acids. V gave up 7 bases and J gave up 4 bases; unmatched junction bases: 7. Germline CDR1 and CDR2: LNHDA and SQIVND (reference sequence). The chain's CDR3 is CASTSTGSYEQYF. DNA for the CDR3: TGTGCCAGTACTTCGACAGGGAGTTACGAGCAGTACTTC. The whole variable domain, filled in from reference TRBV19 and TRBJ2-7, reads DGGITQSPKYLFRKEGQNVTLSCEQNLNHDAMYWYRQDPGQGLRLIYYSQIVNDFQKGDIAEGYSVSREKKESFPLTVTSAQKNPTAFYLCASTSTGSYEQYFGPGTRLTVT.

V gene TRBV27 combines with J gene TRBJ2-2, with TRBD1 matching over 9 bases. The CDR3 extends over 15 amino acids. Germline V gene data show CDR1 as MNHEY and CDR2 as SMNVEV (reference sequence). The V segment lost 4 bases and the J segment 3 bases; nucleotides outside the gene matches: 3. CDR3 in amino acids: CASSYGQGYTGELFF. CDR3 coding DNA: TGTGCCAGCAGTTATGGACAGGGGTACACCGGGGAGCTGTTTTTT.

This rearrangement joins TRBV6-1 to TRBJ2-3; the match to TRBD2 covers 8 bases. V shed 8 bases, J shed 0 bases, and the junction held 4 bases outside the gene matches. Germline V lookup: CDR1 MNHNS, CDR2 SASEGT. The CDR3 runs 14 residues. The CDR3: CASSPGGSTDTQYF. CDR3 nucleotide sequence: TGTGCCAGCTCTCCGGGAGGGAGCACAGATACGCAGTATTTT.

V is TRBV13 and J is TRBJ2-1, with TRBD1 matching 7 bases. After removal of 5 bases from V and 5 bases from J, the junction contained 9 bases not matched to a gene. The germline V gene encodes CDR1 PRHDT and CDR2 FYEKMQ (reference sequence). The CDR3 has 15 residues. The CDR3 nucleotides read TGTGCCAGCAGCATACGACAGGGAGCCAACAATGAGCAGTTCTTC. Its protein is CASSIRQGANNEQFF.

This chain links TRBV6-1 with TRBJ2-7; 7 nucleotides line up with TRBD2. Trimming removed 3 bases from V and 2 bases from J; junction bases left unmatched: 7. The CDR3 totals 15 residues. Germline CDR1 and CDR2: MNHNS and SASEGT. The DNA of the CDR3 is TGTGCCAGCAGTGACGGGGCTAGCGGCCCCTACGAGCAGTACTTC. This codes for CASSDGASGPYEQYF.

In this sample, this clone turned up once. This chain joins TRBV7-9 and TRBJ2-7; D is unresolved. Trimming removed 1 base from V and 3 bases from J, with 16 bases in between. The CDR3 is 16 amino acids. Per the germline V gene, CDR1 is SEHNR and CDR2 is FQNEAQ (reference sequence). This chain's CDR3 is CASSLDRAPFDYEQYF. In nucleotides, the CDR3 is TGTGCCAGCAGCTTAGATCGCGCCCCGTTTGACTACGAGCAGTACTTC.

The chain links TRBV19 to TRBJ2-3; tentatively, D is TRBD2 (6 bases). Germline loops: CDR1 LNHDA, CDR2 SQIVND (reference sequence). Trimming removed 10 bases from V and 6 bases from J, with 20 bases in between. The CDR3 has 14 amino acids. The CDR3 sequence is CATHPSLARDTQYF. The CDR3 DNA sequence: TGTGCCACTCACCCTTCGCTAGCGAGGGATACGCAGTATTTT.

The rearrangement links TRBV7-2 to TRBJ2-5; 13 nucleotides align to TRBD2. With 6 bases clipped from V and 4 bases from J, the junction kept 5 bases outside the gene matches. Looked up from germline, CDR1 is SGHTA and CDR2 is FQGNSA. The CDR3 spans 15 residues. The CDR3 sequence is CASSSLAGGPETQYF. CDR3 coding DNA: TGTGCCAGCAGTTCACTAGCGGGAGGGCCAGAGACCCAGTACTTC.

The chain combines TRBV18 with TRBJ1-2; unclear D gene. Germline values: CDR1 KGHSH, CDR2 LQKENI. This CDR3 contains 15 residues. V gave up 5 bases and J gave up 4 bases, with 17 bases separating them. The CDR3 sequence: CASSDSQVNSYGYTF. The CDR3 DNA is TGTGCCAGCTCAGATAGCCAAGTAAATAGCTATGGCTACACCTTC.

The chain combines TRBV28 with TRBJ2-7, with D tentatively TRBD1 (5 bases). This CDR3 region has 13 residues. From germline, CDR1 is MDHEN and CDR2 SYDVKM. Trimming took 5 bases from V and 1 from J, leaving 9 bases between them. As DNA, the CDR3 is TGTGCCAGCAGTCCGACAGCTTCCTACGAGCAGTACTTC. Translated, it gives CASSPTASYEQYF.

This chain's CDR3 is CASSIDLSGYLGYTF. CDR3 nucleotides: TGTGCCAGTAGTATAGATCTATCGGGGTATTTAGGCTACACCTTC. The chain carries TRBV19 and TRBJ1-2; D ambiguous. This CDR3 is built from 15 residues. V lost 0 bases to trimming and J lost 8 bases, with 16 bases between them. The germline gives CDR1 LNHDA, CDR2 SQIVND (reference sequence).

The rearrangement joins TRBV5-1 to TRBJ2-7; D uncertain. The CDR3 contains 14 residues. V lost 0 bases and J lost 1, with 8 bases in between. Germline V lookup: CDR1 SGHRS, CDR2 YFSETQ. CDR3 in amino acids: CASSLGFASYEQYF. The CDR3 coding sequence is TGCGCCAGCAGCTTGGGATTTGCGTCCTACGAGCAGTACTTC.

The rearrangement joins TRBV4-3 to TRBJ2-3; 10 positions agree with TRBD2. Germline lookup yields CDR1 LGHNA and CDR2 YSLEER. Losses at the gene ends were 4 bases for V and 6 bases for J; bases not matched to a gene: 7. This CDR3 is 15 amino acids long. The CDR3 protein is CASSLTSGTGDTQYF. CDR3 DNA sequence: TGCGCCAGCAGCCTTACTAGCGGGACGGGTGATACGCAGTATTTT.

This clone has a handful of counts. The genes are TRBV18 and TRBJ1-2, with 7 nucleotides matching TRBD1. This CDR3 region has 16 residues. The germline gives CDR1 KGHSH, CDR2 LQKENI. Trimming removed 3 bases from V and 1 base from J; junction bases left unmatched: 8. The CDR3 region is CASSPSGTVLNYGYTF. Here the CDR3 DNA reads TGTGCCAGCTCACCGTCCGGGACAGTCCTTAACTATGGCTACACCTTC. The complete variable domain, with remaining parts taken from reference TRBV18 and TRBJ1-2, reads NAGVMQNPRHLVRRRGQEARLRCSPMKGHSHVYWYRQLPEEGLKFMVYLQKENIIDESGMPKERFSAEFPKEGPSILRIQQVVRGDSAAYFCASSPSGTVLNYGYTFGSGTRLTVV.

The chain links TRBV5-1 to TRBJ1-3; the D is unclear. The CDR3 spans 16 residues. V was trimmed by 4 bases and J by 0 bases, leaving 14 bases between them. Germline loops: CDR1 SGHRS, CDR2 YFSETQ. This CDR3 reads CASSVWPGSSGNTIYF. The CDR3 nucleotides are TGCGCCAGCAGCGTTTGGCCGGGGTCCTCTGGAAACACCATATATTTT.

The V call is TRBV7-9, the J call TRBJ2-2, with a weak D call TRBD1 (6 bases). The CDR3 is 15 residues long. Germline loops: CDR1 SEHNR, CDR2 FQNEAQ (reference sequence). Trimming took off 3 bases at V and 6 bases at J, with 14 bases between the two ends. The CDR3 nucleotides are TGTGCCAGCAGCTTCTTCAGGGGTCAAGCCGGGGAGCTGTTTTTT. This codes for CASSFFRGQAGELFF.

The chain has TRBV29-1 and TRBJ2-5; 8 positions agree with TRBD2. Germline-derived CDR1 and CDR2 are SQVTM and ANQGSEA. V was clipped by 3 bases and J by 2 bases; unmatched bases: 11. The CDR3 extends over 16 amino acids. The CDR3 reads CSVDGTQRGPQETQYF. The DNA of the CDR3 is TGCAGCGTTGACGGGACCCAGCGGGGGCCACAAGAGACCCAGTACTTC.

The rearrangement links TRBV6-5 to TRBJ2-7, with D possibly matching TRBD1 (6 bases). Germline V lookup: CDR1 MNHEY, CDR2 SVGAGI. Between the trimmed V and J ends, which lost 9 bases and 4 bases, there was a span of 16 bases. CDR3 size: 13 residues. CDR3 residues: CASKPGQVYEQYF. CDR3 coding DNA: TGTGCCAGTAAACCGGGACAAGTTTACGAGCAGTACTTC.

The V and J genes are TRBV6-1 and TRBJ2-1; 10 bases agree with TRBD1. The CDR3 runs 16 residues. After removal of 4 bases from V and 8 bases from J, the junction contained 11 bases not matched to a gene. CDR1 is MNHNS, CDR2 SASEGT, per germline. The CDR3 nucleotides are TGTGCCAGCAGTGCACTGGGACAGGGGCTTGGGGATGAGCAGTTCTTC. This sequence encodes CASSALGQGLGDEQFF.

V gene TRBV15 combines with J gene TRBJ2-2; D call uncertain. The CDR3 runs 15 residues. V lost 2 bases, J lost 2 bases, and 9 bases lay in between. Germline assignment: CDR1 LNHNV and CDR2 YYDKDF (reference sequence). CDR3 nucleotide sequence: TGTGCCACCAGCAGAATCGGCGGTAACACCGGGGAGCTGTTTTTT. Translation: CATSRIGGNTGELFF. Full variable domain (missing parts from reference TRBV15 and TRBJ2-2): DAMVIQNPRYQVTQFGKPVTLSCSQTLNHNVMYWYQQKSSQAPKLLFHYYDKDFNNEADTPDNFQSRRPNTSFCFLDIRSPGLGDTAMYLCATSRIGGNTGELFFGEGSRLTVL.

The chain links TRBV4-3 to TRBJ2-2; 7 bases map to TRBD1. The CDR3 extends over 16 amino acids. With 2 bases clipped from V and 5 bases from J, the junction kept 8 bases outside the gene matches. Germline assignment: CDR1 LGHNA and CDR2 YSLEER. CDR3 residues: CASSQHLGTVTGELFF. The CDR3 DNA sequence: TGCGCCAGCAGCCAACATTTGGGGACAGTAACCGGGGAGCTGTTTTTT.

This clone is a singleton in its sample. CDR3 residues: CASSLQGTLHEQYF. The CDR3 DNA reads as TGTGCCAGCAGCTTACAGGGGACCCTGCACGAGCAGTACTTC. The chain recombines TRBV7-3 with TRBJ2-7; perhaps TRBD1 as D (6 bases). CDR3 length equals 14 residues. The ends were cut back, 2 bases at V and 5 bases at J, with 13 bases in the middle. The germline CDR1 and CDR2 sequences are SGHTA and FQGTGA.

The gene calls are TRBV5-1 and TRBJ1-1; TRBD1 matches 9 bases. The CDR3 totals 17 residues. Germline CDR1 is SGHRS and CDR2 is YFSETQ. After removal of 4 bases from V and 0 bases from J, the junction contained 10 bases not matched to a gene. In nucleotides, the CDR3 is TGCGCCAGCAGCCACGTCGACAGGGGGACCTTGAACACTGAAGCTTTCTTT. Its translation: CASSHVDRGTLNTEAFF.

V usage is TRBV27 and J usage is TRBJ2-7, with D perhaps TRBD2 (6 bases). Trimming cost V 6 bases and J 0 bases, with 15 bases left between them. Per germline, CDR1 MNHEY and CDR2 SMNVEV (reference sequence). The CDR3 runs to 15 residues. CDR3 nucleotide sequence: TGTGCCAGCAGGGCGGCGGGGCGGCTCTCCTACGAGCAGTACTTC. Translation gives CASRAAGRLSYEQYF.

This chain links TRBV7-2 with TRBJ1-5, with D unresolved. The length of the CDR3 is 15 residues. From germline, CDR1 is SGHTA and CDR2 FQGNSA. Trimming cost V 1 base and J 11 bases, with 18 bases left between them. The CDR3 region has the DNA TGTGCCAGCAGCTTAGGTTGGGCAGGCCGGGAGGCCCAGCATTTT. Translated, it gives CASSLGWAGREAQHF.

This clone was observed a single time. The chain links TRBV15 to TRBJ2-1; D gene uncertain. Germline V lookup: CDR1 LNHNV, CDR2 YYDKDF (reference sequence). The V gene lost 1 base and the J gene lost 10 bases, with 20 bases spanning the gap. The CDR3 covers 16 residues. CDR3 DNA sequence: TGTGCCACCAGCAGAGGGAAGCGAAAAACGGCCTTAGAGCAGTTCTTC. Protein: CATSRGKRKTALEQFF. The variable domain in full, with the rest retrieved from reference TRBV15 and TRBJ2-1, is DAMVIQNPRYQVTQFGKPVTLSCSQTLNHNVMYWYQQKSSQAPKLLFHYYDKDFNNEADTPDNFQSRRPNTSFCFLDIRSPGLGDTAMYLCATSRGKRKTALEQFFGPGTRLTVL.

As DNA, the CDR3 is TGTGCCAGCAGATCACGGACAGGCGAATCCCTCGAGCAGTACTTC. Translating gives CASRSRTGESLEQYF. The genes are TRBV27 and TRBJ2-7; 7 bases map to TRBD1. CDR3 length equals 15 residues. Germline trimming cut 6 bases from V and 6 bases from J; bases unmatched to any gene: 14. Germline assignment: CDR1 MNHEY and CDR2 SMNVEV (reference sequence).

The rearrangement uses TRBV5-4 and TRBJ2-1; tentatively, D is TRBD1 (5 bases). The CDR3 sequence is 14 residues long. Germline V gene sequence: CDR1 SGHNT, CDR2 YYREEE (reference sequence). V was clipped by 0 bases and J by 7 bases, with 11 bases between them. Here the CDR3 reads CASSLDGQRNEQFF. The CDR3 DNA reads as TGTGCCAGCAGCTTGGACGGACAAAGGAATGAGCAGTTCTTC.